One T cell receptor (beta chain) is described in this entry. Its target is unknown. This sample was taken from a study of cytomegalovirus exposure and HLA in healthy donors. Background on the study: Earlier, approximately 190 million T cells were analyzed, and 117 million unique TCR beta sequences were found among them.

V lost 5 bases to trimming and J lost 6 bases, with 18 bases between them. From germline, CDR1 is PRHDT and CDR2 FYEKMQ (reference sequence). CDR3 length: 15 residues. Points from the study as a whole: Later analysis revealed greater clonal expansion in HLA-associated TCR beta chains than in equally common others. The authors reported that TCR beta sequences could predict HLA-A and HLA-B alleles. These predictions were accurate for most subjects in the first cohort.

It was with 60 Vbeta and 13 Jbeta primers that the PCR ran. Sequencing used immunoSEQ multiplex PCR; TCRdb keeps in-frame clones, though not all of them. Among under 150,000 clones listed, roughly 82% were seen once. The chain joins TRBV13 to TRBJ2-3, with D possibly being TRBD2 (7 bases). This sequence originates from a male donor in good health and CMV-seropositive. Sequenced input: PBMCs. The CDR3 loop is CASSGGGGNSDTQYF. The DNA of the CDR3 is TGTGCCAGCAGCGGAGGGGGGGGTAATTCGGATACGCAGTATTTT.